This T cell receptor beta chain was sequenced for a study of brain T cells in children with intractable seizures. General study findings and limits: Only CDR3 sequence similarity suggested viral specificity, without known HCMV serostatus. Pre- and post-surgery blood differed in depth, so pre-surgery absences may be undersampling.

Time point given: blood from clinic visit 5 months post-surgery; TSC patient then seizure free. Sequencing was limited to surgery cases with top T cell transcript signatures in brain tissue. Trimming stripped 0 bases from V and 5 bases from J, with 7 bases between. The CDR3 contains 13 residues. CDR1 and CDR2 (germline): MNHEY, SVGEGT. Assay used: immunoSEQ multiplex PCR; TCRdb lists only in-frame clones, some missing. The sample includes 300,000 to 400,000 clones, roughly 93% of them seen just once. This clone was recorded once. Its antigen remains unidentified. The origin of this receptor is a boy younger than two with tuberous sclerosis and intractable seizures. J is TRBJ1-1 and V is TRBV6-2 or TRBV6-3; D remains unclear. The source material was peripheral blood, sampled more than 4 months after surgery. The CDR3 bases are TGTGCCAGCAGTTACTCGAGAAATACTGAAGCTTTCTTT. Its translation: CASSYSRNTEAFF.